Below are 10 T cell receptor beta chains sequenced from a single sample in a study of identical twins. TCRdb analysed the 5' RACE reads with MiXCR anew, one entry per CDR3 protein. Of roughly 570,000 distinct CDR3 sequences listed, 9.6% are singletons. A further study also used this sample, focusing on yellow fever vaccine responses in identical twins.

Material: PBMCs. These receptor sequences come from a woman aged 18-29 years in good health.

The J gene is TRBJ1-1, the V gene TRBV29-1, with TRBD1 as a possible D gene (5 bases). Germline CDR1 SQVTM, CDR2 ANQGSEA. V was clipped by 6 bases and J by 5 bases, with 10 bases between them. The CDR3 runs to 11 residues. The CDR3 is CSVPWGTEAFF. The DNA of the CDR3 is TGCAGCGTCCCTTGGGGGACTGAAGCTTTCTTT.

This clonotype came up a few times. The genes are TRBV4-3 and TRBJ2-5, with D tentatively TRBD2 (5 bases). The CDR3 loop spans 13 amino acids. CDR1 is LGHNA and CDR2 is YSLEER in the germline V gene. V was pared by 0 bases and J by 4 bases, with 6 bases between. This CDR3 reads CASSQDAGETQYF. In DNA, the CDR3 is TGCGCCAGCAGCCAAGATGCGGGAGAGACCCAGTACTTC.

Ten or more counts support this clonotype. The chain links TRBV28 to TRBJ2-1; 7 bases align to TRBD2. The CDR3 contains 15 residues. V trimming: 2 bases; J trimming: 8 bases; junction bases outside the gene matches: 9. CDR1 is MDHEN and CDR2 is SYDVKM in the germline V gene. CDR3 nucleotides: TGTGCCAGCAGTTTAAGGGCGGGAGCTGTGGATGAGCAGTTCTTC. This codes for CASSLRAGAVDEQFF.

The rearrangement uses TRBV20-1 and TRBJ2-7, with 10 nucleotides matching TRBD2. This CDR3 spans 13 amino acids. Unmatched junction bases numbered 5, after V lost 6 bases and J lost 3 bases. Germline CDR1 is DFQATT and CDR2 is SNEGSKA (reference sequence). The CDR3 bases are TGCAGTGCCAATCAGCGGGGGGGCTACGAGCAGTACTTC. This codes for CSANQRGGYEQYF.

This clonotype showed up just a few times. J is TRBJ1-2 and V is TRBV28; D gene unclear. V lost 5 bases, J lost 8 bases, and 9 bases lay in between. CDR3 length: 11 residues. CDR1 is MDHEN and CDR2 is SYDVKM in the germline V gene. The CDR3 region has the DNA TGTGCCAGCAGTCTGGCGCTAGGCTACACCTTC. This encodes CASSLALGYTF.

The J gene is TRBJ2-7, the V gene TRBV29-1; D gene unclear. V lost 4 bases, J lost 2 bases, and 12 bases lay in between. Germline V CDR1 and CDR2: SQVTM, ANQGSEA. CDR3 length equals 13 residues. DNA of the CDR3: TGCAGCGTTGTTGTCGTCCTTGCCTACGAGCAGTACTTC. It codes for CSVVVVLAYEQYF.

This clonotype was observed at least ten times. The V call is TRBV20-1, the J call TRBJ2-1; 9 nucleotides align to TRBD2. The CDR3 spans 17 residues. Germline V lookup: CDR1 DFQATT, CDR2 SNEGSKA (reference sequence). V lost 1 base, J lost 6 bases, and 13 bases stayed unmatched. This CDR3 reads CSARGGSGGRVINEQFF. The CDR3 DNA reads as TGCAGTGCTAGAGGCGGTAGCGGGGGACGGGTTATCAATGAGCAGTTCTTC.

This clonotype was detected a few times. This sequence joins TRBV28 and TRBJ2-5; 10 nucleotides agree with TRBD2. The germline gives CDR1 MDHEN, CDR2 SYDVKM. There are 19 residues in the CDR3. Trimming removed 1 base from V and 1 base from J; junction bases left unmatched: 12. CDR3 nucleotide sequence: TGTGCCAGCAGTTTATCGGGACTTACGGGACTAGCGCCCCAAGAGACCCAGTACTTC. Encoded protein: CASSLSGLTGLAPQETQYF.

The chain combines TRBV14 with TRBJ2-5; 7 bases are a match to TRBD1. V was clipped by 3 bases and J by 5 bases; unmatched bases: 12. This CDR3 contains 16 residues. CDR1 is SGHDN, CDR2 FVKESK, per germline. Here the CDR3 DNA reads TGTGCCAGCAGCCAGATTGACAGGGTTGTATCGGAGACCCAGTACTTC. Protein sequence: CASSQIDRVVSETQYF. The whole variable domain, remainder taken from reference TRBV14 and TRBJ2-5, is EAGVTQFPSHSVIEKGQTVTLRCDPISGHDNLYWYRRVMGKEIKFLLHFVKESKQDESGMPNNRFLAERTGGTYSTLKVQPAELEDSGVYFCASSQIDRVVSETQYFGPGTRLLVL.

Comment on this clonotype: A much larger clone lies one base from this, so it may be a read error. A read error is likely, as this CDR3 ends without the conserved phenylalanine or tryptophan. The chain carries TRBV10-3 and TRBJ2-1; D may be TRBD1 (5 bases). The CDR3 contains 15 residues. From germline, CDR1 is ENHRY and CDR2 SYGVKD. The V end lost 3 bases, the J end lost 6 bases, and 15 bases lay between the germline ends. CDR3 bases: TGTGCCATCAGTGAAAGGGAAGGGGTGCGCAATGAGCAGTTCCTC. It specifies CAISEREGVRNEQFL.